Below, one T cell receptor beta chain is given with its context. The repertoire was sequenced with immunoSEQ multiplex PCR; TCRdb's copy has only in-frame clones and lacks some. The sample shows 2 million to 2.5 million clones, 90% to 96% of them seen only once. V dropped 2 bases and J dropped 0 bases, with 7 bases sitting between them. This CDR3 spans 15 amino acids. From germline, CDR1 is SGHVS and CDR2 FQNEAQ. This entry is derived from a study of shared clonotypes between healthy human individuals. The rearrangement joins TRBV7-8 to TRBJ2-2, with D uncertain. The sequencing sample was made of naive CD4+ T cells sorted from blood. Documented subset: CD45RA+ positively selected. The TCR originated in a man between 18 and 35 years old in good health. The CDR3 loop is CASSLHPANTGELFF. CDR3 DNA: TGTGCCAGCAGCTTACACCCTGCGAACACCGGGGAGCTGTTTTTT.